Following are 10 T cell receptor beta chains from one sample sequenced in a study of T-cell memory formation after mild COVID-19. In TCRdb, the 5' RACE reads were re-called with MiXCR into one record per CDR3 protein. The sample has about 190,000 distinct CDR3 sequences, around 17% seen once. Sequencing input: PBMCs or a T cell subset sorted from them (not recorded which). The receptor set was obtained from an adult woman who had mild COVID-19 (a few samples of this study predate the infection). Cell type and time point are not known.

This clonotype has more than one count but fewer than ten. The junction does not match germline at one end; this may be a read error. This chain connects TRBV7-6 to TRBJ2-7, with unresolved D. CDR1 and CDR2 from the germline V gene are SGHVS and FNYEAQ. This CDR3 comprises 18 residues. CDR3 in amino acids: CASSLVPVMDGRFYEQYF. As DNA, the CDR3 is TGTGCCAGCAGTTTAGTTCCGGTGATGGACGGCCGGTTTTACGAGCAGTACTTC.

This clonotype has ten or more counts. The gene calls are TRBV7-2 and TRBJ2-2; 8 nucleotides line up with TRBD2. V shed 5 bases, J shed 6 bases, and the junction held 8 bases outside the gene matches. The CDR3 has 15 residues. Germline CDR1 is SGHTA and CDR2 is FQGNSA. Written as DNA, the CDR3 is TGTGCCAGCAGCCCAGACGGGGGGGCAGCCGGGGAGCTGTTTTTT. Translating gives CASSPDGGAAGELFF.

This clonotype has just a few counts. This sequence joins TRBV2 and TRBJ2-1; TRBD2 aligns across 10 bases. This CDR3 has 13 amino acids. Germline trimming cut 7 bases from V and 10 bases from J; bases unmatched to any gene: 7. Per germline, CDR1 SNHLY and CDR2 FYNNEI. In DNA form, the CDR3 reads TGTGCCAGCACTAGCGGGAGTTTCGGAGAGCAGTTCTTC. Encoded protein: CASTSGSFGEQFF.

The genes are TRBV7-8 and TRBJ1-5; tentative D call: TRBD1 (5 bases). Trimming removed 1 base at V and 5 bases at J, with 15 bases between. The CDR3 covers 16 residues. The germline CDR1 and CDR2 sequences are SGHVS and FQNEAQ. This CDR3 is CASSLDQGGIHQPQHF. Here the CDR3 DNA reads TGTGCCAGCAGCTTAGATCAGGGTGGTATTCATCAGCCCCAGCATTTT.

The V gene is TRBV4-2, the J gene TRBJ2-1; the match to TRBD2 covers 16 bases. Germline-derived CDR1 and CDR2 are LGHNA and YNFKEQ. CDR3 length equals 18 residues. With 5 bases clipped from V and 1 base from J, the junction kept 5 bases outside the gene matches. In DNA, the CDR3 is TGTGCCAGCAGCTTCGGGACTAGCGGGGGGGGTTCCTACAATGAGCAGTTCTTC. It codes for CASSFGTSGGGSYNEQFF.

The chain uses TRBV5-5 and TRBJ2-5; tentatively, D is TRBD1 (6 bases). Germline V gene data show CDR1 as SGHKS and CDR2 as YYEKEE (reference sequence). The CDR3 spans 13 residues. The V and J ends lost 4 bases and 4 bases respectively, with 11 bases between them. Here the CDR3 reads CASSAGGPETQYF. The CDR3 bases are TGTGCCAGCAGCGCTGGGGGCCCAGAGACCCAGTACTTC.

This clonotype was recorded a few times. The genes are TRBV7-2 and TRBJ1-5; D remains unclear. Germline-derived CDR1 and CDR2 are SGHTA and FQGNSA. Trimming removed 2 bases at V and 6 bases at J, with 5 bases between. The CDR3 extends over 12 amino acids. The CDR3 protein is CASSLLSQPQHF. The CDR3 DNA sequence: TGTGCCAGCAGCTTATTGAGTCAGCCCCAGCATTTT.

The chain is built from TRBV29-1 and TRBJ2-5; 7 positions match TRBD2. The CDR3 has 12 residues. The V and J ends lost 1 base and 9 bases, in that order; junction bases with no gene match: 5. Germline loops: CDR1 SQVTM, CDR2 ANQGSEA. The CDR3 bases are TGCAGCGTTGAAGTAGGGAGGGAGGCCCAGTACTTC. It codes for CSVEVGREAQYF.

This clonotype was counted only a few times. The chain combines TRBV24-1 with TRBJ2-2, with D perhaps matching TRBD1 or TRBD2 (5 bases each). From germline, CDR1 is KGHDR and CDR2 SFDVKD. V lost 9 bases and J lost 4, with 17 bases in between. There are 15 residues in the CDR3. CDR3 region: CATGGLDLTTGELFF. The CDR3, as DNA: TGTGCCACCGGGGGATTGGACTTAACCACCGGGGAGCTGTTTTTT.

This clonotype was detected only a few times. This sequence joins TRBV9 and TRBJ1-3; D is undetermined. V dropped 0 bases and J dropped 7 bases, with 20 bases sitting between them. The CDR3 spans 17 residues. Germline V gene lookup returns CDR1 SGDLS and CDR2 YYNGEE. Here the CDR3 reads CASSVEEYRGIGNTIYF. The DNA of the CDR3 is TGTGCCAGCAGCGTAGAAGAATACCGAGGAATAGGGAACACCATATATTTT.